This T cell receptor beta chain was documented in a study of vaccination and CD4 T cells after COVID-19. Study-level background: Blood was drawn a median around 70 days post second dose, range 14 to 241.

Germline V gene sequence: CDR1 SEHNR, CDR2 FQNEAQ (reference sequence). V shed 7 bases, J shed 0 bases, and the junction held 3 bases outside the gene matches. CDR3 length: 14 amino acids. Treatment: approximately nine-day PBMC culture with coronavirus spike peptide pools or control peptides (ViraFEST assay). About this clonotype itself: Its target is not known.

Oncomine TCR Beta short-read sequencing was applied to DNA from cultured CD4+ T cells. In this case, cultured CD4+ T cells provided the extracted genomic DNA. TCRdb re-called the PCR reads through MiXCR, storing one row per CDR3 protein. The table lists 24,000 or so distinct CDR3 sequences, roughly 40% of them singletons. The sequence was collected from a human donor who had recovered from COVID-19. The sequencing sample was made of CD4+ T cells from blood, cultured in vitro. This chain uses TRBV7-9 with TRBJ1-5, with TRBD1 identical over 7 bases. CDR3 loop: CASTQGDSNQPQHF. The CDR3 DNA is TGTGCCAGCACCCAGGGGGATAGCAATCAGCCCCAGCATTTT.